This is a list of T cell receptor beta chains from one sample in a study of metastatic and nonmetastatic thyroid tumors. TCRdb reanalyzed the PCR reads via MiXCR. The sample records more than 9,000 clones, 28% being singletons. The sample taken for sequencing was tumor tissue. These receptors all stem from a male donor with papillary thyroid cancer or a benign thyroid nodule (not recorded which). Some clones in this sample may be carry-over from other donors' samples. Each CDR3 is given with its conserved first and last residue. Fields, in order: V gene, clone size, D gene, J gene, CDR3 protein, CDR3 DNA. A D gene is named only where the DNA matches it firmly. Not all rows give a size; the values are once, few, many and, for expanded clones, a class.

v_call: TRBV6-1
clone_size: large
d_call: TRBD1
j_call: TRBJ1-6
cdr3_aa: CASSLQGDSYNSPLHF
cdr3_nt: TGTGCCAGCAGTCTACAGGGGGACTCCTATAATTCACCCCTCCACTTT

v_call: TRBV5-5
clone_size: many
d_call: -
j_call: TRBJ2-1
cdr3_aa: CASSFLGRRSYNEQFF
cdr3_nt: TGTGCCAGCAGCTTTTTGGGGAGGCGCTCCTACAATGAGCAGTTCTTC

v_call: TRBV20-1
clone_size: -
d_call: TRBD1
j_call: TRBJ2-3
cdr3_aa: CSASPRGKNTDTQYF
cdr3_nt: TGCAGTGCTAGCCCCAGGGGGAAGAACACAGATACGCAGTATTTT

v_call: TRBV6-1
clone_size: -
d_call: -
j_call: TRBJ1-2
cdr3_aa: CASREDGYTF
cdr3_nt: TGTGCCAGCAGGGAGGATGGCTACACCTTC

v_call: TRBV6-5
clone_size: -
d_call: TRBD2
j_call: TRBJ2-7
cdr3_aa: CASSYSLAGVRREQYF
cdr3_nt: TGTGCCAGCAGTTACTCACTAGCGGGAGTGCGTCGCGAGCAGTACTTC

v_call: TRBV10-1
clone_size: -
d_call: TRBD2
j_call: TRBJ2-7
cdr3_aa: CASSVAGATYEQYF
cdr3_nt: TGCGCCAGCAGTGTAGCGGGAGCAACCTACGAGCAGTACTTC

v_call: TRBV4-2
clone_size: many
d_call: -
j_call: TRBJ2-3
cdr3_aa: CASSQALGGAGTDTQYF
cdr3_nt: TGTGCCAGCAGCCAAGCCCTCGGAGGGGCCGGAACAGATACGCAGTATTTT

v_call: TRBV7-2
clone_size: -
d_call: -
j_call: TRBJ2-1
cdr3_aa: CASSFLGGYNEQFF
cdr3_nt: TGTGCCAGCAGCTTTCTAGGGGGGTACAATGAGCAGTTCTTC

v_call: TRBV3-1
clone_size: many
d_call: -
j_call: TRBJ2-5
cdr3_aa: CASSSPGQEETQYF
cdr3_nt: TGTGCCAGCAGCTCCCCTGGCCAGGAAGAGACCCAGTACTTC

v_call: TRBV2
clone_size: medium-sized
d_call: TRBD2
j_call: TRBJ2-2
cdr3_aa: CASSDRAGGSGELFF
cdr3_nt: TGTGCCAGCAGTGATAGAGCGGGGGGGAGCGGGGAGCTGTTTTTT

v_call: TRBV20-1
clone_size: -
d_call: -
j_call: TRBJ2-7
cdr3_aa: CSARDGRDTTYEQYF
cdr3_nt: TGCAGTGCTAGAGATGGCCGGGACACTACCTACGAGCAGTACTTC

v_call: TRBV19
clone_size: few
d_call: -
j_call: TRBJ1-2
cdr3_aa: CASSVSANYGYTF
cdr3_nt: TGTGCCAGTAGTGTGTCAGCTAACTATGGCTACACCTTC

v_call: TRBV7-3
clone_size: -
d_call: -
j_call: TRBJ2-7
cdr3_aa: CASRPSGGSYEQYF
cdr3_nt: TGTGCCAGCAGACCAAGTGGGGGTAGTTACGAGCAGTACTTC

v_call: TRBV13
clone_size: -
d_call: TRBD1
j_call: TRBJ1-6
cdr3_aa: CASSLGGQGYNAPLHF
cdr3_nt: TGTGCCAGCAGCTTAGGGGGACAGGGGTATAATGCACCCCTCCACTTT

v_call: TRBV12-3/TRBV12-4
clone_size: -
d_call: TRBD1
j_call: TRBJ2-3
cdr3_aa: CASRWTGGLTDTQYF
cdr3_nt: TGTGCCAGCAGGTGGACAGGGGGTCTCACAGATACGCAGTATTTT

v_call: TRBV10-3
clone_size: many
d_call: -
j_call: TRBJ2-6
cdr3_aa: CAISGSSGTGANVLTF
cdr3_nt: TGTGCCATCAGTGGTAGTTCGGGTACTGGGGCCAACGTCCTGACTTTC

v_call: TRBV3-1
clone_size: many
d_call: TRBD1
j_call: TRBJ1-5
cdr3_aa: CASTHRGQGIQPQHF
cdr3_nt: TGTGCCAGCACCCACCGAGGACAGGGGATCCAGCCCCAGCATTTT

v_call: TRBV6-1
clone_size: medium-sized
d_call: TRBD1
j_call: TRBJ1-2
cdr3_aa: CASSTGAGYTF
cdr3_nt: TGTGCCAGCAGCACAGGGGCTGGCTACACCTTC

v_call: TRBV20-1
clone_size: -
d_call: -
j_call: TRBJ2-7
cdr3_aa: CSARDPGWYEQYF
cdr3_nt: TGCAGTGCTAGAGATCCGGGCTGGTACGAGCAGTACTTC

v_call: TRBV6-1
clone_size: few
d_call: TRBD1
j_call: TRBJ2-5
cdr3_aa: CASSDTWTGGRRDETQYF
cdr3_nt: TGTGCCAGCAGTGACACTTGGACAGGGGGCCGAAGGGACGAGACCCAGTACTTC

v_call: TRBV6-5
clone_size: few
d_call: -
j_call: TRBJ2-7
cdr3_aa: CASSYSGSYEQYF
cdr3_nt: TGTGCCAGCAGTTACTCTGGCTCCTACGAGCAGTACTTC

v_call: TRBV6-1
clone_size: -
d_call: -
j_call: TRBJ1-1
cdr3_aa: CASSNGRLNTEAFF
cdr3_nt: TGTGCCAGCAGTAATGGACGGCTGAACACTGAAGCTTTCTTT

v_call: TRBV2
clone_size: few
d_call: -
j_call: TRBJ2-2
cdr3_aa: CASSESGSNTGELFF
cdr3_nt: TGTGCCAGCAGCGAGAGCGGGTCCAACACCGGGGAGCTGTTTTTT

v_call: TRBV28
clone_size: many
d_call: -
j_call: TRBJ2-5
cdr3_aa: CASSLWVSWKTQYF
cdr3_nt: TGTGCCAGCAGTTTATGGGTATCATGGAAGACCCAGTACTTC

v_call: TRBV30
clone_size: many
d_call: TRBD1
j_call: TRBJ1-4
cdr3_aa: CAWNQGVVEKLFF
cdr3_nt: TGTGCCTGGAACCAGGGGGTAGTTGAAAAACTGTTTTTT

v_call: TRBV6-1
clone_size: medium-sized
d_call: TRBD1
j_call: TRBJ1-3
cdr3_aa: CASSRTGLHSGNTIYF
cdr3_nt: TGTGCCAGCAGCAGGACAGGCCTACACTCTGGAAACACCATATATTTT

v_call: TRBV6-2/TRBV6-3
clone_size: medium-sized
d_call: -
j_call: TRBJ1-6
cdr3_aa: CASSYGPPPNSPLHF
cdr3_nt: TGTGCCAGCAGTTACGGACCACCGCCTAATTCACCCCTCCACTTT

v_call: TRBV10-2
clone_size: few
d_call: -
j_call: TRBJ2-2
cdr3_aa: CASSESMGGTGELFF
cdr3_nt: TGCGCCAGCAGTGAGTCGATGGGGGGAACCGGGGAGCTGTTTTTT

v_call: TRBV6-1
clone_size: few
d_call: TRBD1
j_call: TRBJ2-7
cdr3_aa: CASRNRTGQYF
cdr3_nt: TGTGCCAGCAGGAACCGGACAGGGCAGTACTTC

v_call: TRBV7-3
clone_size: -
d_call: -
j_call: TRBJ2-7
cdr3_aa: CASSPSGVTDEQYF
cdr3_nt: TGTGCCAGCAGCCCATCGGGAGTAACGGACGAGCAGTACTTC

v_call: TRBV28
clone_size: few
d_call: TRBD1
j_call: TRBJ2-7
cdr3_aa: CASSREDRVGYEQYF
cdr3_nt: TGTGCCAGCAGTAGAGAGGACAGGGTTGGTTACGAGCAGTACTTC

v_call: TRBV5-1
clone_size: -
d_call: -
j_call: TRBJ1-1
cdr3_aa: CASNRGLPIGTEAFF
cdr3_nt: TGCGCCAGCAACCGCGGTCTGCCGATTGGCACTGAAGCTTTCTTT

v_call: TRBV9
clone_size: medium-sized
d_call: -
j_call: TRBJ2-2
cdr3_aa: CASSVGGSGNTGELFF
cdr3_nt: TGTGCCAGCAGCGTAGGTGGAAGCGGGAACACCGGGGAGCTGTTTTTT

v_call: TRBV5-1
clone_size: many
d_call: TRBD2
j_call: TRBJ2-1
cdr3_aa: CASSSRVPGLAGEDNEQFF
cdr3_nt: TGCGCCAGCAGCTCACGGGTCCCGGGACTAGCGGGAGAAGACAATGAGCAGTTCTTC

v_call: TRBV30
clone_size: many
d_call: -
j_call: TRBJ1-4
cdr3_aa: CAWSVGGSTNEKLFF
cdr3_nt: TGTGCCTGGAGTGTAGGGGGTTCAACTAATGAAAAACTGTTTTTT

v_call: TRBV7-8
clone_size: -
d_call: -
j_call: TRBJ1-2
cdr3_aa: CASSLYPSSYGYTF
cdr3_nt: TGTGCCAGCAGCTTATACCCGAGCAGCTATGGCTACACCTTC

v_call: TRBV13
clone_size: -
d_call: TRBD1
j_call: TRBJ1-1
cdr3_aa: CASSLAGGNTEAFF
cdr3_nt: TGTGCCAGCAGCTTAGCAGGGGGTAACACTGAAGCTTTCTTT

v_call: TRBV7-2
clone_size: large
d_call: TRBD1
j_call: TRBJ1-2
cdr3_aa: CASTPDRQYGYTF
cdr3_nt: TGTGCCAGCACCCCGGACAGGCAATATGGCTACACCTTC

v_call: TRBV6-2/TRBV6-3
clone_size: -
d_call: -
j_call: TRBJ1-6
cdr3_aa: CASRDPGRGNSPLHF
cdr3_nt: TGTGCCAGCAGGGATCCCGGGCGGGGGAATTCACCCCTCCACTTT

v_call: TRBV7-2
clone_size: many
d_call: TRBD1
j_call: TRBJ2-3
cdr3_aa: CASSLVPTGTDTQYF
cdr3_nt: TGTGCCAGCAGCTTAGTCCCGACAGGGACAGATACGCAGTATTTT

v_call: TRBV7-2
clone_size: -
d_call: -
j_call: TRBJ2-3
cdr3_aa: CASSSDMAKDTQYF
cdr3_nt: TGTGCCAGCAGCTCCGACATGGCTAAAGATACGCAGTACTTT

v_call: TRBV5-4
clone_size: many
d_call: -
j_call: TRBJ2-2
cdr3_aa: CASSLGALGGELFF
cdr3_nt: TGTGCCAGCAGCTTGGGGGCGTTGGGGGGGGAGCTGTTTTTT

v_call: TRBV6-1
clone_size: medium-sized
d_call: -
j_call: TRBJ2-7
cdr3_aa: CASSEALRWGVEQYF
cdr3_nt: TGTGCCAGCAGTGAAGCGCTTCGGTGGGGCGTGGAGCAGTACTTC

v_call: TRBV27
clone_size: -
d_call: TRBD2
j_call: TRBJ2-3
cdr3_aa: CASSFEVAGTYTQYF
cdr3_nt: TGTGCCAGCAGTTTTGAGGTAGCGGGCACATATACGCAGTATTTT

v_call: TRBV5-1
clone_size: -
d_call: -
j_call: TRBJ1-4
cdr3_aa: CASSVGQSNEKLFF
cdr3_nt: TGCGCCAGCAGCGTTGGACAGTCTAATGAAAAACTGTTTTTT

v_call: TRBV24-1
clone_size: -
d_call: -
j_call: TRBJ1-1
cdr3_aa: CATSDGTANGKGGTEAFF
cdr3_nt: TGTGCCACCAGTGATGGTACAGCCAACGGAAAGGGGGGCACTGAAGCTTTCTTT

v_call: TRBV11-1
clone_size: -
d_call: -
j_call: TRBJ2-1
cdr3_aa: CASSLTGASWGEQFF
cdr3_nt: TGTGCCAGCAGCTTAACGGGGGCTTCCTGGGGAGAGCAGTTCTTC

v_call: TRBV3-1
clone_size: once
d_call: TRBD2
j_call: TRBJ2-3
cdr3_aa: CASSPRTSVGTDTQYF
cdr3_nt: TGTGCCAGCAGCCCCCGGACTAGCGTGGGCACAGATACGCAGTATTTT

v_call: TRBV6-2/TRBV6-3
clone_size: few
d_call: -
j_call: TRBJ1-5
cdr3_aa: CASSYPRAGENNQPQHF
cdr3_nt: TGTGCCAGCAGTTACCCCCGGGCAGGGGAGAACAATCAGCCCCAGCATTTT

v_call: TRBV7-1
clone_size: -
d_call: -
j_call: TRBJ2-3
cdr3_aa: CASSSIRVRGPAYTDTQYF
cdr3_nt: TGTGCCAGCAGCTCCATAAGAGTGCGGGGGCCCGCCTACACAGATACGCAGTATTTT